This is a list of T cell receptor beta chains from one sample in a study of beta chain features in type 1 diabetes. Here immunoSEQ multiplex PCR was the method, and the copy in TCRdb shows in-frame clones only, minus some. The sample holds around 290,000 clones, about 8.5% seen once. Input material: central memory CD4+ T cells from blood. The receptor source for this set is a woman between 18 and 29 years old in good health. Each CDR3 is given with its conserved first and last residue. The D gene is left open where the match is weak. A clone size is listed for some rows: how often the clone was seen (once, few, many), or a class if it is expanded.

>TRBJ2-3|TRBV6-6|.|.
TGTGCCAGCAGGGCAGGGACGCATACCAGCACAGATACGCAGTATTTT
CASRAGTHTSTDTQYF
>TRBJ1-4|TRBV9|.|few
TGTGCCAGCAGCGAGACAGCAACTAATGAAAAACTGTTTTTT
CASSETATNEKLFF
>TRBJ2-2|TRBV21-1|.|few
TGTGCCGGATACAGGCGGGGGAACACCGGGGAGCTGTTTTTT
CAGYRRGNTGELFF
>TRBJ2-5|TRBV7-2|TRBD2|.
TGTGCCAGCAGCTCTAGCGGGCCACAAGAGACCCAGTACTTC
CASSSSGPQETQYF
>TRBJ1-1|TRBV7-8|.|few
TGTGCCAGCAGCTTAGAAGCTAACACTGAAGCTTTCTTT
CASSLEANTEAFF
>TRBJ1-2|TRBV7-2|TRBD1|.
TGTGCCAGCAGCCCCAGCCGGGACAGCAATCCCGACGGCTACACCTTC
CASSPSRDSNPDGYTF
>TRBJ2-3|TRBV7-2|TRBD2|few
TGTGCCAGCAGCTTAGCCCCTAGCGGGGGGCTAAGCTCTAGCACAGATACGCAGTATTTT
CASSLAPSGGLSSSTDTQYF
>TRBJ1-6|TRBV5-1|.|.
TGCGCCAGCAAAACCTCGGGTACAGGGCAAGGTTCACCCCTCCACTTT
CASKTSGTGQGSPLHF
>TRBJ2-5|TRBV7-2|TRBD2|many
TGTGCCAGCAGCACTAGCGGGAGATCCGGGGAGACCCAGTACTTC
CASSTSGRSGETQYF
>TRBJ2-3|TRBV28|.|few
TGTGCCAGCATCTCCGGAGAGAGGAACACAGATACGCAGTATTTT
CASISGERNTDTQYF
>TRBJ2-6|TRBV5-1|.|few
TGCGCCAGCAGCTTGCCCTCCTCCTCTGGGGCCAACGTCCTGACTTTC
CASSLPSSSGANVLTF
>TRBJ1-1|TRBV28|TRBD1|many
TGTGCCAGCAGCCGAATGACAGGGGGCGAGAGTTACACTGAAGCTTTCTTT
CASSRMTGGESYTEAFF
>TRBJ2-5|TRBV2|.|.
TGTGCCAGCAGTGTAGGAGGGGGCCGTCGGGAGACCCAGTACTTC
CASSVGGGRRETQYF
>TRBJ2-7|TRBV11-3|.|.
TGTGCCAGCAGCTTACGGGGTGACTACGAGCAGTACTTC
CASSLRGDYEQYF
>TRBJ1-1|TRBV18|.|.
TGTGCCAGCTCAGTACAGCCGAACACTGAAGCTTTCTTT
CASSVQPNTEAFF
>TRBJ2-1|TRBV29-1|TRBD1|.
TGCAGCACTCACAGGGGGTCCGGTGAGCAGTTCTTC
CSTHRGSGEQFF
>TRBJ2-1|TRBV7-2|TRBD2|.
TGTGCCAGCAGCTTAGTACTAGCGGCCCCAATTAGCTCCTACAATGAGCAGTTCTTC
CASSLVLAAPISSYNEQFF
>TRBJ2-1|TRBV18|.|few
TGTGCCAGCTCAAAGCAGGATGAGCAGTTCTTC
CASSKQDEQFF
>TRBJ1-5|TRBV7-6|.|few
TGTGCCAGCAGCTTAGCGATTGGTCAGCCCCAGCATTTT
CASSLAIGQPQHF
>TRBJ2-3|TRBV6-5|.|.
TGTGCCAGCAGTTACAGGAGCACAGATACGCAGTATTTT
CASSYRSTDTQYF
>TRBJ2-2|TRBV6-4|.|.
TGTGCCAGCAGCATGGACGGTAACACCGGGGAGCTGTTTTTT
CASSMDGNTGELFF
>TRBJ2-3|TRBV25-1|TRBD1|few
TGTGCCAGCAGTGAATTAGGACAGGGACCAGATACGCAGTATTTT
CASSELGQGPDTQYF
>TRBJ1-2|TRBV29-1|.|medium-sized
TGCAGCGTTGAAGACAGGCCCTATGGCTACACCTTC
CSVEDRPYGYTF